This TCR beta chain was observed in a study of regulatory T cells in long-lasting Graves disease. There are 18 residues in the CDR3. The V end was cut by 6 bases, the J end by 3 bases, with 21 bases between. The germline CDR1 and CDR2 sequences are SGHVS and FNYEAQ. Notes on the study in general: Reduced TCR diversity was observed in persistent Graves' patients versus newly diagnosed patients.

iRepertoire HTBI primers and Arm-PCR of CDR3 regions built TCR beta libraries. TCRdb processed the multiplex PCR reads anew with MiXCR; each CDR3 protein has one entry. Of approximately 400,000 distinct CDR3 sequences detected, more than 13% appear once; the ten largest clones hold around 15%. This clonotype was seen only a few times. Its matching antigen is unknown. Time point: newly diagnosed GD, antithyroid drugs for less than 3 months. Making the TCR library involved RNA that had been extracted from PBMCs. Patients hailed from an endocrinology department in Xi'an, China. This sample was shared with a second study, whose subject was T cells in Graves' hyperthyroidism and ophthalmopathy. In that study: Among the patients, aged 18 to 65, hyperthyroidism was newly diagnosed and had lasted under 2 months. TCR CDR3 underwent first-round RT-PCR with the HTBI primer set.

Sequenced here: peripheral blood mononuclear cells (PBMCs), sampled at new diagnosis, from a patient treated with antithyroid drugs. The sequence derives from a woman under 40 with Graves disease. V usage is TRBV7-6 and J usage is TRBJ1-6; no clear D gene. In DNA form, the CDR3 reads TGTGCCAGCAGTCACCGGGTCTTTCTAGGGAGCTATAATTCACCCCTCCACTTT. Translation gives CASSHRVFLGSYNSPLHF.